Listed below are T cell receptor beta chains from one sample, sequenced in a study of human T cells and chemical hapten exposure. TCRdb called the RACE reads again in MiXCR, with one record for every CDR3 protein. The table includes roughly 190,000 distinct CDR3 sequences, around 24% detected once. The sample was whole blood, taken in connection with sensitization to the hapten diphenylcyclopropenone (DPC). Receptor source: a woman aged 45-65 years with alopecia areata. Some clones in this sample may be carry-over from other donors' samples. Each CDR3 is given with its conserved first and last residue. D genes are given only for firm matches.

j_gene	d_gene	v_gene	CDR3aa
TRBJ2-5	NA	TRBV7-2	CASTPEPQETQYF
TRBJ2-1	NA	TRBV27	CASKGTLSREQFF
TRBJ2-6	TRBD2	TRBV7-3	CASSVLAGSNVLTF
TRBJ1-1	NA	TRBV20-1	CSAAGARVTEAFF
TRBJ1-4	NA	TRBV10-3	CAISEHLGSEKLFF
TRBJ2-7	TRBD1	TRBV20-1	CSASLPDRGTYEQYF
TRBJ2-5	TRBD2	TRBV20-1	CSASVAGQETQYF
TRBJ1-2	NA	TRBV28	CASTSNYGYTF
TRBJ2-5	TRBD2	TRBV29-1	CSVGLAGPQETQYF
TRBJ1-5	NA	TRBV3-1	CASSQAWTDGLLTQHF
TRBJ2-7	TRBD2	TRBV27	CASSPLVREDTFYEQYF
TRBJ2-3	NA	TRBV6-2/TRBV6-3	CASSWRTRTDTQYF
TRBJ1-5	NA	TRBV5-6	CASSLVGESNQPQHF
TRBJ1-1	NA	TRBV7-2	CASSLGGFGTEAFF
TRBJ1-2	NA	TRBV24-1	CATSAAGDYGYTF
TRBJ1-3	NA	TRBV4-2	CASSQRQAISGNTIYF
TRBJ2-6	NA	TRBV5-1	CASSLVNSGANVLTF
TRBJ1-2	NA	TRBV7-2	CASSPRSRGNYGYTF
TRBJ1-6	NA	TRBV28	CASSLVGQVHSPLHF
TRBJ2-6	NA	TRBV5-1	CASTGGAGANVLTF
TRBJ2-7	NA	TRBV6-1	CASSGGTDPYEQYF
TRBJ2-1	NA	TRBV3-1	CASRTSDSSYNEQFF
TRBJ2-2	NA	TRBV7-8	CASSSRPGHPASAGELFF
TRBJ1-5	NA	TRBV5-1	CASSLGEGRGPQHF
TRBJ1-2	TRBD1	TRBV12-3/TRBV12-4	CASSLRQGTRYGYTF
TRBJ1-1	NA	TRBV4-2	CASSQGPGPNTEAFF
TRBJ1-5	NA	TRBV12-3/TRBV12-4	CASSVTSNQPQHF
TRBJ2-7	NA	TRBV6-6	CASSYARTYEQYF
TRBJ2-1	TRBD2	TRBV7-8	CASSLSGRGVDEQFF
TRBJ2-7	NA	TRBV10-3	CAISESHEQYF